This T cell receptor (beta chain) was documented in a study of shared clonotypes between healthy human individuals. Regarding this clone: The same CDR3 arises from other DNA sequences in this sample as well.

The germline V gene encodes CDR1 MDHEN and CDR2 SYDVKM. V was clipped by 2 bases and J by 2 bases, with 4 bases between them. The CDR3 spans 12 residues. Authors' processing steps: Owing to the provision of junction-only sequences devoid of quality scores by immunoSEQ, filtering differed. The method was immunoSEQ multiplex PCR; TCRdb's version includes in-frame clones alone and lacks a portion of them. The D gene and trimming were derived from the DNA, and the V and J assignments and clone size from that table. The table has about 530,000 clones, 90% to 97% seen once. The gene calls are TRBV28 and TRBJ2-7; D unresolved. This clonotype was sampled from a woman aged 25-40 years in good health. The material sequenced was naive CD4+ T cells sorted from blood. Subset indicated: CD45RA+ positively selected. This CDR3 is CASSLATYEQYF. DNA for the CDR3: TGTGCCAGCAGTTTAGCCACCTACGAGCAGTACTTC.